The present T cell receptor (beta chain) was sequenced within a study of prognosis after radiotherapy for stage I lung cancer. Study-level information: Roughly 5 patients had oligometastatic NSCLC after surgical resection of the primary tumor, and about 15 had newly diagnosed primary stage I lung tumors.

Genomic DNA yielded TCR beta CDR3, amplified by two-round multiplex PCR. Primers (each specific to one TRBV or TRBJ gene) were used in first-round PCR. TCRdb re-called the multiplex PCR reads through MiXCR, storing one row per CDR3 protein. The sample yields tens of thousands of distinct CDR3 sequences, around 22% seen once. Study-level results: Patients with distant metastases had lower Shannon entropy after stereotactic body radiation therapy.

The sample holds many counts of this clonotype. Its antigen is as yet unknown. Trimming cost V 3 bases and J 5 bases, with 10 bases left between them. The CDR3 runs 13 residues. Per the germline V gene, CDR1 is SEHNR and CDR2 is FQNEAQ (reference sequence). The sequence derives from a donor at least 50 years old with non-small cell lung cancer. V gene TRBV7-9 combines with J gene TRBJ1-2; TRBD1 might be the D (6 bases). The source material was PBMCs, sampled before or after stereotactic body radiation therapy (not recorded which). CDR3 coding DNA: TGTGCCAGCAGCTTCGGGGGCGGGTATGGCTACACCTTC. Translated: CASSFGGGYGYTF.